The clone carrying this T cell receptor (beta chain) has a count of ten or more. This specimen comes from a study of Graves' ophthalmopathy and Graves' hyperthyroidism. Germline V gene lookup returns CDR1 SEHNR and CDR2 FQNEAQ (reference sequence). This CDR3 contains 15 residues. Trimming took off 5 bases at V and 7 bases at J, with 15 bases between the two ends. Amplification of the TCR beta CDR3 regions used RNA transcripts (as template). A first-round RT-PCR used HTBI primers, followed by a second-round multiplex PCR. TCRdb used MiXCR to reprocess the multiplex PCR reads, holding one entry per CDR3 protein. The sample yields over 500,000 distinct CDR3 sequences, 22% seen once.

Source material: peripheral blood. The sequence was collected from a woman under 30 with stable Graves' hyperthyroidism. Some clones in this sample may be carry-over from other donors' samples. The chain joins TRBV7-9 to TRBJ1-6, with no clear D. The CDR3 DNA reads TGTGCCAGCAGCCTCTTGGAGTCGGGGAATTCACCCCTCCACTTT. It is translated as CASSLLESGNSPLHF.